This TCR beta chain was retrieved from a study of a mutant IDH1 vaccine in newly diagnosed glioma. Across the study: Radiotherapy alone preceded vaccination by 4-6 weeks; alternatively, vaccination started with temozolomide cycles. Treated patients showed a male proportion of around 62%, a female proportion of approximately 40%, and a mean age of about 41 years.

Time point specified: week 11, during vaccination. Every single dose of the vaccine, 300 ug of mutant IDH1 20-mer peptide, came with topical imiquimod. Clones were read by immunoSEQ multiplex PCR, and TCRdb kept only the in-frame ones, dropping some. The sample consists of around 60,000 clones, about 88% of them appearing once. Study-wide points: Induction of immune responses by the vaccine occurred in about 93% of patients.

V lost 4 bases to trimming and J lost 0 bases, with 13 bases between them. In germline, CDR1 is SEHNR, CDR2 FQNEAQ (reference sequence). The CDR3 has 16 amino acids. To note about this clone: Antigen: not known.

The receptor was isolated from a woman aged 45-65 years with glioma. The chain recombines TRBV7-9 with TRBJ1-3; D remains ambiguous. The sequences come from PBMCs, collected from a glioma patient whose treatment included an IDH1 peptide vaccine. The CDR3: CASSSSDFFSGNTIYF. For the CDR3, the DNA is TGTGCCAGCAGCTCCTCGGACTTTTTCTCTGGAAACACCATATATTTT.